Listed below are T cell receptor beta chains from one sample, sequenced in a study of chemoradiotherapy in HPV16-positive cancers. Generated by immunoSEQ multiplex PCR, the TCRdb table keeps only in-frame clones and is missing some. The sample holds about 67,000 clones, about nine tenths seen once. Sample: blood, taken from a patient who underwent chemoradiotherapy. These TCRs come from a human donor with HPV-associated anogenital cancer. Both conserved end residues are part of each CDR3. The D gene is left open where the match is weak. Some rows have no size entry. The others give once, few or many, or a class for an expanded clone.

clone_size	j_call	v_call	d_call	cdr3_nt	cdr3_aa
once	TRBJ1-2	TRBV18	.	TGTGCCAGCTCACCAGGGTCCCACTATGGCTACACCTTC	CASSPGSHYGYTF
few	TRBJ2-7	TRBV5-1	.	TGCGCCAGCAGCTTCCTAGGACCCAACGAGCAGTACTTC	CASSFLGPNEQYF
.	TRBJ2-7	TRBV7-9	.	TGTGCCAGCAGCATGTCTGGGAGCGAGCAGTACTTC	CASSMSGSEQYF
.	TRBJ1-4	TRBV4-1	.	TGCGCCACCAAACCCCTTACAGGGAAGGCTAATGAAAAACTGTTTTTT	CATKPLTGKANEKLFF
.	TRBJ2-3	TRBV19	.	TGTGCCAGTAGTTCCGCAGGGGCGCAAACAGATACGCAGTATTTT	CASSSAGAQTDTQYF
.	TRBJ2-3	TRBV11-1	TRBD2	TGTGCCAGCAGCCAGACTAGCGGGGCCAACACAGATACGCAGTATTTT	CASSQTSGANTDTQYF
.	TRBJ2-1	TRBV2	TRBD2	TGTGCCAGCAAGCGGGAGGCTCTCAATGAGCAGTTCTTC	CASKREALNEQFF
.	TRBJ1-1	TRBV19	.	TGTGCCAGTACCCCGATGGGGCTGATGACCACTGAAGCTTTCTTT	CASTPMGLMTTEAFF
.	TRBJ1-1	TRBV10-3	.	TGTGCCATCAGCGGCTCAGGAAACACTGAAGCTTTCTTT	CAISGSGNTEAFF
.	TRBJ1-4	TRBV19	.	TGTGCCAGTAGTCAGCCGGGAGGAGAAGAAAAACTGTTTTTT	CASSQPGGEEKLFF
.	TRBJ2-7	TRBV9	TRBD1	TGTGCCAGCAGCGTAGACAGGGGCGAGCAGTACTTC	CASSVDRGEQYF
.	TRBJ1-2	TRBV2	.	TGTGCCAGCAGTGAAGGAAGGACCTCCCTGGGGTATGGCTACACCTTC	CASSEGRTSLGYGYTF
.	TRBJ1-1	TRBV30	.	TGTGCCTTGGGACCGTACACTGAAGCTTTCTTT	CALGPYTEAFF
.	TRBJ2-2	TRBV18	.	TGTGCCAGCTCACCCCCTAGGACCGGGGAGCTGTTTTTT	CASSPPRTGELFF
.	TRBJ2-7	TRBV11-2	.	TGTGCCAGCAGCTTGAGGGGGGGAGCCTACGAGCAGTACTTC	CASSLRGGAYEQYF
few	TRBJ2-7	TRBV29-1	TRBD1	TGCAGCGTCGGGTCCGGGACAGGACGAAACGAGCAGTACTTC	CSVGSGTGRNEQYF
.	TRBJ2-3	TRBV10-3	TRBD2	TGTGCCATCACGGGGGGGTTAGAGGATACGCAGTATTTT	CAITGGLEDTQYF
.	TRBJ2-5	TRBV5-4	TRBD2	TGTGCCAGCAGCCAAGGACTAGCGGTGCAAGAGACCCAGTACTTC	CASSQGLAVQETQYF
.	TRBJ1-4	TRBV5-1	TRBD1	TGCGCCAGCAGCTTTGGACAGGGATTTTATACAACTAATGAAAAACTGTTTTTT	CASSFGQGFYTTNEKLFF
.	TRBJ2-1	TRBV18	.	TGTGCCAGCTCACCAGGGCTAGCATCCTACAATGAGCAGTTCTTC	CASSPGLASYNEQFF
.	TRBJ1-6	TRBV5-6	.	TGTGCCAGCAGCTACCGGACGGGACTGGGGGTTAATTCACCCCTCCACTTT	CASSYRTGLGVNSPLHF
.	TRBJ1-5	TRBV19	.	TGTGCCAGTGTAGGATCGGGGCCACAGTATCAGCCCCAGCATTTT	CASVGSGPQYQPQHF
.	TRBJ2-7	TRBV7-9	.	TGTGCCAGCAGCTTAATCCGTGGCACCTCCTACGAGCAGTACTTC	CASSLIRGTSYEQYF
once	TRBJ1-2	TRBV19	TRBD1	TGTGCCAGTATGAGGGACAGGGGGTCTGGAAACTATGGCTACACCTTC	CASMRDRGSGNYGYTF
.	TRBJ2-7	TRBV4-2	.	TGTGCCAGCAGCCAAGCATCCACCGAGGCTTCCTACGAGCAGTACTTC	CASSQASTEASYEQYF
.	TRBJ2-1	TRBV5-1	.	TGCGCCAGCAGCTCAATGACCGGTCGGGGGAGCGGTGAGCAGTTCTTC	CASSSMTGRGSGEQFF
.	TRBJ1-4	TRBV10-1	.	TGCGCCAGCAGTTCAGGACAAAGTAATGAAAAACTGTTTTTT	CASSSGQSNEKLFF
.	TRBJ1-3	TRBV7-2	TRBD1	TGTGCCAGCAGCTGGGACAGCATATTTCTCTCTGGAAACACCATATATTTT	CASSWDSIFLSGNTIYF
.	TRBJ2-3	TRBV5-1	TRBD2	TGCGCCAGCAGTAACCGAGCACGGCTTAGCGGGGATACGCAGTATTTT	CASSNRARLSGDTQYF
.	TRBJ1-2	TRBV6-5	.	TGTGCCAGCAGTTCGGCCCGAGGTGGCTACACCTTC	CASSSARGGYTF
.	TRBJ1-1	TRBV5-1	.	TGCGCCAGCAGATGGGACGGAATGAACACTGAAGCTTTCTTT	CASRWDGMNTEAFF
.	TRBJ1-2	TRBV4-2	TRBD1	TGTGCCAGCAGCCTCGGCGGGACAGGGGGCCGTGGCTACACCTTC	CASSLGGTGGRGYTF